This T cell receptor (beta chain) stems from a study of identical twins. The V and J ends lost 5 bases and 4 bases respectively, with 8 bases between them. CDR3 length: 13 amino acids. Germline values: CDR1 SGHAT, CDR2 FQNNGV. Study-wide results and caveats: Low generation probability was overrepresented in out-of-frame alpha sequences shared by twins. Model-predicted out-of-frame TCR alpha sharing fell below observed values in monozygotic twins.

Details on this clonotype: The antigen remains unidentified.

MiXCR, applied by TCRdb to the 5' RACE reads, yields one record per CDR3 protein. In the table there are 150,000 or so distinct CDR3 sequences, under 4.5% of which are singletons. Material: memory T cells sorted from blood. The rearrangement links TRBV11-2 to TRBJ2-2, with D hard to call. The sequence derives from a man between 18 and 35 years old in good health. In DNA form, the CDR3 reads TGTGCCAGCAGCGCGTGGGGCACCGGGGAGCTGTTTTTT. Residues: CASSAWGTGELFF.